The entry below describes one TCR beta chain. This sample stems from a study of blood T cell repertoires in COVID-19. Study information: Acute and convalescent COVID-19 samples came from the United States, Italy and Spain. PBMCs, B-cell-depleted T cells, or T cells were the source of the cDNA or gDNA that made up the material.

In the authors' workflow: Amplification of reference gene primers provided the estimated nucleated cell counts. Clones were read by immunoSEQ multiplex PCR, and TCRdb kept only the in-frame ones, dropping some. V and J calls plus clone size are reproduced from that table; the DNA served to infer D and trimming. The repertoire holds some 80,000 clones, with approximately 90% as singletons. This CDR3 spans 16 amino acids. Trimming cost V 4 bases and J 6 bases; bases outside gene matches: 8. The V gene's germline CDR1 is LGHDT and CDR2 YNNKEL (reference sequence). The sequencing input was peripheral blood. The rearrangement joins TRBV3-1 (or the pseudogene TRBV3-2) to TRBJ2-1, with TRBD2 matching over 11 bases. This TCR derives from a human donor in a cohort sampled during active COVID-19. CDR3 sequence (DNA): TGTGCCAGCAGCCCCGGGACTAGCGGTGGCCCCAATGAGCAGTTCTTC. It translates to CASSPGTSGGPNEQFF.